This T cell receptor (beta chain) was captured by sequencing in a study of cytomegalovirus exposure and HLA in healthy donors. General observations from the study: V- and J-gene trimming in TCR beta was tied to a missense DCLRE1C variant by an analysis performed later. The study reported that TCR beta sequences accurately predicted HLA-A and HLA-B alleles in most subjects. Earlier analysis found most TCR beta V segments productive about 90% or about 30% of the time.

Points on this clone: Its antigen is currently unknown.

With 60 Vbeta and 13 Jbeta primers, the PCR was carried out. Assay: immunoSEQ multiplex PCR; the TCRdb copy retains only in-frame clones and omits some. The table has under 200,000 clones, 80% to 85% seen once. The CDR3 is 14 residues long. J lost 4 bases, V lost 6 bases, and 7 bases had no gene match. Germline values: CDR1 SEHNR, CDR2 FQNEAQ (reference sequence). The sample comprised PBMCs. The TCR originated in a male donor in good health and CMV-seronegative. V gene TRBV7-9 combines with J gene TRBJ1-1; 8 bases are a match to TRBD1. The CDR3 DNA sequence: TGTGCCAGCAGGCATGGACAGGGAGGCACTGAAGCTTTCTTT. Encoded protein: CASRHGQGGTEAFF.